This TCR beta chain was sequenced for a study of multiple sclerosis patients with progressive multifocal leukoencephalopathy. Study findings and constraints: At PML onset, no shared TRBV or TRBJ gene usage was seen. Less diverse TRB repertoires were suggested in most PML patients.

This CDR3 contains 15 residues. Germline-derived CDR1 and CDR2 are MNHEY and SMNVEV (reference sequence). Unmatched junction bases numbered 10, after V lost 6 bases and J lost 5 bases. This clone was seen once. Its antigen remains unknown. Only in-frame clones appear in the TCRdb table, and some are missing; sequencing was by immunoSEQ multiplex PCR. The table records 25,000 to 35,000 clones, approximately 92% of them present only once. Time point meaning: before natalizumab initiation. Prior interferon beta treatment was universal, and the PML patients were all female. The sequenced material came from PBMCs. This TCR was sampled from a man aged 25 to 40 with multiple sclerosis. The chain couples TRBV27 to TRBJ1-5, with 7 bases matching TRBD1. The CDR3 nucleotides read TGTGCCAGCAGACCCTGGGACAGCGGGGATCAGCCCCAGCATTTT. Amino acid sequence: CASRPWDSGDQPQHF.